This TCR beta chain was documented in a study of cytomegalovirus exposure and HLA in healthy donors (dated by TCRdb to the late 2010s). Regarding the complete study: An earlier analysis of approximately 600 of the donors reported approximately 270 Gb of sequence data and some 120 million unique TCR beta sequences from 150 million to 200 million T cells. An early release covering roughly 600 HLA-typed donors comprised approximately 300 gigabases of sequencing data and around 80 million unique TCR sequences. Of the approximately 400 genotyped donors, about 84% fell in the genetic ancestry cluster associated with self-reported Caucasian donors. The aim of the study was to test whether cataloging public T cell receptors could identify signatures of past pathogen exposure. The study profiled the T cell repertoires of about 720 subjects by immunosequencing and related them to cytomegalovirus serostatus. In addition to the first cohort of around 670 subjects, a separate validation cohort of 120 different subjects was used. To predict cytomegalovirus infection status, the study brought together high-throughput TCR immunosequencing, statistical association of individual TCRs with disease status, and machine learning. In a later analysis, previously published TCR beta repertoires from roughly 710 donors were re-analyzed and high-resolution HLA genotyping was added so that TCR occurrence patterns could be studied. Rather than drawing on any new phenotypic data, the later analysis identified candidate immune exposures from TCR beta sequences and the way those sequences occurred across donors. In an earlier analysis of more than 550 of the donors, high-throughput TCR beta sequencing was used to judge whether each TCR beta V gene segment behaved as functional or pseudogenic. Alongside the repertoire data, information on donor age, sex, ethnicity and CMV serostatus was compiled. Genome-wide SNP genotypes for about 60% of the roughly 670 donors were used in a later genetic analysis, which treated that subset as a discovery cohort. All discovery cohort repertoires had been generated using a single sequencing platform. Class I and class II HLA loci were covered by the typing at four-digit resolution. Typing coverage varied by locus: about 629-640 donors for A, B, C, DRB1 and DQB1; roughly 510 for DQA1; over 600 for DPA1; under 490 for DPB1. Because of strong linkage in the cohort, 5 or 6 DR-DQ haplotypes were treated as single units for association and clustering. Across 398 genotyped donors of the cohort, an average of roughly 250,000 unique TCR beta nucleotide sequences per donor were sequenced, and approximately 17% of those sequences were non-productive.

For this clone: Its specific antigen is unknown. No base quality values were provided; no much bigger clone lies one nucleotide off.

Overall study results and their limits: Because HLA typing was missing for some donors at each locus, association tests included only the typed subset. Some IMGT-functional V segments, including TRBV6-2 and TRBV6-3, could not be distinguished by the 87-base-pair reads and were therefore excluded. Because counts were too low, 15 to 20 rarely observed V segments, including chromosome 9 orphons, were excluded from the earlier analysis of 587 of the donors. The authors suggested that the approach could potentially be generalized to other disease states and immunological phenotypes. Specific HLA alleles were associated with over 15,000 TCR beta sequences at a false discovery rate of 0.05 in a later analysis. A further reported finding was that TCR beta sequences accurately predicted the HLA-A and HLA-B alleles for most subjects in the first cohort. A later genetic analysis associated a missense DCLRE1C variant with V-gene and J-gene trimming of TCR beta chains, and an independent cohort replicated the association. A total of fewer than 200 TCR beta chains were listed by the study as associated with cytomegalovirus. A later analysis found that most CMV-associated TCR beta chains appeared HLA-restricted, with HLA associations seemingly driven largely by CMV exposure. A later genetic analysis reported fewer N-insertions in productive TCRs among donors in an Asian-associated ancestry cluster than the approximately 700-donor mean. The cohort was sequenced for TCR beta chains only, and without alpha or paired-chain data the features that could be detected were limited. In a later analysis, the rate of TCR association differed among HLA loci, with DRB1 alleles having the most associated TCRs and HLA-C alleles having the fewest. The classifier was reported to diagnose cytomegalovirus status with high specificity and sensitivity in both the original cohort and the validation cohort. The presence/absence analyses assumed that sequencing depth was roughly uniform across donors, and that assumption may not be true. Most TCR sequences were observed very rarely across donors, whereas some public TCRs were present in many individuals. Immune exposure information for the cohort was limited to CMV serostatus. An earlier analysis of approximately 570 of the donors showed that most TCR beta V segments appeared in productive rearrangements either about 87% or about 30% of the time, which broadly matched IMGT annotations. A few of the identified cytomegalovirus-associated TCR beta chains were confirmed in vitro to be specific for cytomegalovirus antigens. Several of the top co-occurrence clusters appeared to be linked to parvovirus B19, influenza, CMV and Epstein-Barr virus, according to a later analysis. Linkage disequilibrium might explain the correlated functional status among segregating V segments, but an unknown experimental factor could not be excluded. Compared with equally common non-associated chains, HLA-associated TCR beta chains in a later analysis were more clonally expanded and had lower generation probabilities. Assigning TCR associations to individual alleles was difficult when HLA alleles, especially DR and DQ, strongly co-occurred. The sequencing pipeline was judged likely to have produced a cluster of highly shared sequence variants as a technical artifact.

Library preparation was by the immunoSEQ multiplex PCR assay. The multiplex PCR relied on a mix of 60 forward primers for TCR Vbeta segments and 13 reverse primers for TCR Jbeta segments. The CDR3 region of rearranged TCR beta genes was amplified from genomic DNA by a multiplex PCR assay. The Illumina HiSeq System was used to sequence the amplified TCR beta libraries as 87-base-pair reads. For the original study's pipeline: A later analysis tallied roughly 80 million unique TCR beta chains across the 600 to 700 repertoires, and around 12 million of those chains were shared by two or more donors. To remove PCR and sequencing errors, raw reads were error-corrected and collapsed into unique sequences using a nearest-neighbor algorithm that merged closely related sequences. Alignment of CDR3 sequences to IMGT reference sequences was used to assign V, D and J gene segments. For a sequence to be retained, a match of at least six nucleotides to both a V gene segment and a J gene segment was required. A rearrangement counted as productive if the CDR3 had no stop codons and remained in frame with V and J, and every other rearrangement counted as non-productive. CDR3 was defined according to IMGT convention as the region running from the second conserved V-encoded cysteine to the conserved J-encoded phenylalanine. Sequences without an unambiguous match to a single V gene segment were excluded from the earlier analysis of about 640 of the donors. In an earlier analysis of some 590 of the donors, a V segment was called functional when productive rearrangements were above 56.7%, and segregating when the standard deviation between donors exceeded 5%. A statistical classification framework was developed to diagnose cytomegalovirus status using the catalog of TCR beta chain sequences. In a later analysis, V and J genes were assigned by comparing TCR nucleotide sequences against IMGT/GENE-DB human TR gene sequences. The TCRdist pipeline was used in a later analysis to assign CDR3 sequences and most-parsimonious VDJ recombination scenarios. In a later analysis, each TCR beta chain was defined by its CDR3 amino acid sequence together with its V-gene family, and reads lacking a unique V-gene family were excluded. As a way to deal with suspected cross-contamination and a sequencing artifact, a later analysis dropped hundreds of nucleotide sequences that were highly shared and had low generation probability. For each public chain, a later analysis derived a clonal expansion index from normalized ranks of inferred template counts within each repertoire. In a later analysis, generation probabilities were computed with a VDJ recombination model fitted to out-of-frame rearrangements, and the resulting probabilities were checked against IGoR. Hypergeometric tests were used in a later analysis to score TCR-TCR, TCR-HLA and TCR-CMV co-occurrence, with a repertoire-size bias correction applied to the TCR pairs. A later analysis estimated false discovery rates by permuting HLA or CMV assignments 20 times. A later analysis grouped co-occurring TCRs with DBSCAN, adding TCRdist sequence similarity when clustering within HLA-allele-positive subsets. For co-occurrence clustering, repertoires with fewer than 30,000 or more than 120,000 public chains were excluded, along with roughly 5 repertoires with anomalous nucleotide sharing. TCRdb's version of the immuneACCESS table is confined to in-frame rearrangements and falls short of the full clone set. An unresolved V gene accounts for under half of the shortfall where checked; the remainder is of unknown origin. V and J calls and clone size come straight from that table; D and trimming were deduced from the DNA. Present in this sample are approximately 140,000 clones, around 78% of which were seen just once. About 6.8% of the sample belongs to the ten largest clones.

The germline V gene yields SQVTM for CDR1 and ANQGSEA for CDR2. The CDR3, cysteine through phenylalanine, is 11 amino acids long. Here the CDR3 DNA is all that survives: 33 bases in frame from base 1. V sheds 2 bases and J sheds 6 bases, leaving 7 bases between their ends. In total, roughly 710 healthy bone marrow donors made up the cohort. All cohort members were sampled while nominally healthy, although unrecorded immune exposures were likely present. The donor was CMV seropositive and belonged to the group of 250 to 350 seropositive cohort members. A peripheral blood sample was provided by each donor, and peripheral blood mononuclear cells were used for TCR beta sequencing. Genomic DNA extraction from the blood cell samples was performed with the Qiagen DNeasy Blood Extraction Kit.

Source material: PBMCs. The clonotype originates from a woman between 35 and 50 years old in good health and CMV-seropositive. The chain was built from TRBV29-1 and TRBJ1-2, with the D segment identity uncertain. The DNA reads as follows: TGCAGCGTTGAAATCCAGAATGGCTACACCTTC. Its translation reads: CSVEIQNGYTF.